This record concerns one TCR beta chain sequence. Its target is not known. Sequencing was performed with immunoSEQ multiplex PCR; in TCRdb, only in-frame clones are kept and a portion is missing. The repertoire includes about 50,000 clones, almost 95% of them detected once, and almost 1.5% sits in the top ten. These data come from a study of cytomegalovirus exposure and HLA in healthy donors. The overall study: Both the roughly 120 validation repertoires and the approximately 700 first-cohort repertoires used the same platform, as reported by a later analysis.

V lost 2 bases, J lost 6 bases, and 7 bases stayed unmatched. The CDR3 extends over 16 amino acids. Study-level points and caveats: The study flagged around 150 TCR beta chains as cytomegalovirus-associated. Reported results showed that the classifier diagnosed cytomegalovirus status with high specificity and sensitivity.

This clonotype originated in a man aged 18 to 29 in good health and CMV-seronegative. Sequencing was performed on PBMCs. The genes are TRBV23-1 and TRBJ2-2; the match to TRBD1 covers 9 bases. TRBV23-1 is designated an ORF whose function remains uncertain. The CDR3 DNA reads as TGCGCCAGCAGTCAAGGAGACAGGGGGAGACCCGGGGAGCTGTTTTTT. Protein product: CASSQGDRGRPGELFF.